Below, 19 T cell receptor beta chains from the same sample are listed, as sequenced in a study of liver allograft versus peripheral blood T cells. The overall study: Intrahepatic T cell receptor repertoires from transplanted livers were compared against repertoires in recipients' peripheral blood.

TCRdb recomputed calls from the reads with MiXCR, one row per CDR3 protein. The sample lists about 6,500 distinct CDR3 sequences, around 18% occurring once. The receptors were sampled from a human patient who had a liver transplant. The graft donor may account for some of the T cells.

This clonotype was observed a handful of times. This chain connects TRBV9 to TRBJ1-1; no clear D. V lost 3 bases and J lost 4, with 10 bases in between. Germline V gene sequence: CDR1 SGDLS, CDR2 YYNGEE. This CDR3 is 13 amino acids long. CDR3 sequence (DNA): TGTGCCAGCAGCGCCGGGTGGAGCACTGAAGCTTTCTTT. Protein sequence: CASSAGWSTEAFF.

The chain uses TRBV9 and TRBJ1-1, with D possibly TRBD1 on 5 matching bases. The CDR3 length is 12 residues. V was clipped by 2 bases and J by 12 bases, with 14 bases between them. The germline V gene encodes CDR1 SGDLS and CDR2 YYNGEE. In DNA, the CDR3 is TGTGCCAGCAGCGTGGGGGACGCCACCCCTTTCTTT. It codes for CASSVGDATPFF.

The J gene is TRBJ1-5, the V gene TRBV19; tentative D call: TRBD1 (5 bases). The V gene lost 5 bases and the J gene lost 6 bases, with 17 bases spanning the gap. Germline assignment: CDR1 LNHDA and CDR2 SQIVND (reference sequence). This CDR3 region has 15 residues. CDR3 bases: TGTGCCAGTAGTTGGGGGTCCAGGAGGCGTCAGCCCCAGCATTTT. Protein product: CASSWGSRRRQPQHF.

Many counts were recorded for this clonotype. This rearrangement joins TRBV10-3 to TRBJ2-1; 8 bases align to TRBD1. V shed 4 bases, J shed 0 bases, and the junction held 2 bases outside the gene matches. Germline V CDR1 and CDR2: ENHRY, SYGVKD. This CDR3 is 15 amino acids long. This CDR3 is CAISGDRSSYNEQFF. The CDR3 bases are TGTGCCATCAGTGGGGACAGGAGCTCCTACAATGAGCAGTTCTTC.

This clonotype was observed many times. This chain's CDR3 is CASSPGQETQYF. The DNA for the CDR3 is TGTGCCAGCTCACCGGGGCAGGAGACCCAGTACTTC. This chain joins TRBV18 and TRBJ2-5; tentative D call: TRBD1 (5 bases). Germline-derived CDR1 and CDR2 are KGHSH and LQKENI. V shed 3 bases and J shed 5 bases, with 7 bases lying between them. The CDR3 loop spans 12 amino acids.

The rearrangement uses TRBV13 and TRBJ2-7, with a weak D call TRBD2 (6 bases). V lost 0 bases to trimming and J lost 3 bases, with 12 bases between them. The CDR3 runs to 15 residues. The germline V gene has CDR1 PRHDT and CDR2 FYEKMQ (reference sequence). The CDR3 DNA is TGTGCCAGCAGCTTAGGCCTCGGGAGCCACTACGAGCAGTACTTC. This translates into CASSLGLGSHYEQYF.

Regarding this clonotype: This sequence may be a read error, since a much larger clone differs from it by one base. CDR3 protein: CATGSRTGYYGYTF. Here the CDR3 DNA reads TGTGCCACCGGCAGTCGGACAGGGTACTATGGCTACACCTTC. This chain links TRBV15 with TRBJ1-2, with TRBD1 identical over 8 bases. The CDR3 extends over 14 amino acids. The germline V gene encodes CDR1 LNHNV and CDR2 YYDKDF (reference sequence).

The gene calls are TRBV5-3 and TRBJ1-2; TRBD1 might be the D (6 bases). TRBV5-3 is an ORF; its function is uncertain. V lost 4 bases, J lost 6 bases, and 16 bases lay in between. This CDR3 contains 14 residues. The CDR3 nucleotides read TGTGCCAGAAGCGTGAGAGGGGGAGAGGATGGCTACACCTTC. It specifies CARSVRGGEDGYTF.

The CDR3 loop reads CASSETGPSYGYTF. For the CDR3, the DNA is TGCGCCAGCAGTGAAACAGGGCCATCCTATGGCTACACCTTC. The gene calls are TRBV10-2 and TRBJ1-2, with a tentative D call TRBD1 (6 bases). Germline V gene sequence: CDR1 WSHSY, CDR2 SAAADI. This CDR3 spans 14 amino acids. Trimming took 3 bases from V and 4 from J, leaving 12 bases between them.

There are many counts of this clonotype. J is TRBJ2-3 and V is TRBV18, with 8 bases that match TRBD1. CDR3 length: 14 amino acids. V shed 6 bases, J shed 0 bases, and the junction held 2 bases outside the gene matches. Germline V gene sequence: CDR1 KGHSH, CDR2 LQKENI. This chain's CDR3 is CASSRDRSTDTQYF. The CDR3, as DNA: TGTGCCAGCTCCCGGGACAGGAGCACAGATACGCAGTATTTT. Combining the CDR3 with reference TRBV18 and TRBJ2-3 gives the whole variable domain NAGVMQNPRHLVRRRGQEARLRCSPMKGHSHVYWYRQLPEEGLKFMVYLQKENIIDESGMPKERFSAEFPKEGPSILRIQQVVRGDSAAYFCASSRDRSTDTQYFGPGTRLTVL.

The gene calls are TRBV10-2 and TRBJ1-6; D is perhaps TRBD1 (5 bases). V lost 1 base to trimming and J lost 5 bases, with 9 bases between them. Germline V gives CDR1 WSHSY, CDR2 SAAADI. The CDR3 covers 15 residues. The DNA of the CDR3 is TGCGCCAGCAGTGAGTGGCAGGGTGATAATTCACCCCTCCACTTT. Translation gives CASSEWQGDNSPLHF.

CDR3 protein: CASSFPFGRGEETQYF. Here the CDR3 DNA reads TGTGCCAGCAGCTTCCCATTTGGCAGGGGGGAAGAGACCCAGTACTTC. The chain links TRBV7-2 to TRBJ2-5; the D gene is possibly TRBD1 (7 bases). Germline V gives CDR1 SGHTA, CDR2 FQGNSA. CDR3 length equals 16 residues. The ends were cut back, 3 bases at V and 3 bases at J, with 17 bases in the middle. Together with reference TRBV7-2 and TRBJ2-5, the CDR3 gives the full variable domain: GAGVSQSPSNKVTEKGKDVELRCDPISGHTALYWYRQSLGQGLEFLIYFQGNSAPDKSGLPSDRFSAERTGGSVSTLTIQRTQQEDSAVYLCASSFPFGRGEETQYFGPGTRLLVL.

The rearrangement links TRBV14 to TRBJ1-1; D is unclear. Trimming cost V 2 bases and J 5 bases, with 9 bases left between them. The CDR3 is made up of 13 amino acids. CDR1 and CDR2 (germline): SGHDN, FVKESK. The CDR3 loop reads CASSQIGGTEAFF. The CDR3 DNA reads TGTGCCAGCAGCCAAATCGGCGGTACTGAAGCTTTCTTT.

In its sample, this clonotype was seen a few times. The gene calls are TRBV7-2 and TRBJ2-7, with D tentatively TRBD2 (5 bases). This CDR3 has 15 residues. V was clipped by 3 bases and J by 0 bases, with 12 bases between them. Germline V gene sequence: CDR1 SGHTA, CDR2 FQGNSA. This CDR3 is CASSFGGGDSYEQYF. The CDR3, as DNA: TGTGCCAGCAGCTTTGGAGGAGGTGACTCCTACGAGCAGTACTTC.

By share of the sample, this clonotype is medium-sized. This sequence joins TRBV29-1 and TRBJ1-2; 7 bases line up with TRBD1. From germline, CDR1 is SQVTM and CDR2 ANQGSEA. Trimming cost V 4 bases and J 2 bases; bases outside gene matches: 4. The CDR3 has 13 residues. The CDR3 DNA is TGCAGCGTTGCAGGGGGAGCGAACTATGGCTACACCTTC. It codes for CSVAGGANYGYTF.

The chain combines TRBV15 with TRBJ1-5, with 11 bases fitting TRBD1. Trimming removed 7 bases from V and 4 bases from J; junction bases left unmatched: 6. From germline, CDR1 is LNHNV and CDR2 YYDKDF (reference sequence). This CDR3 spans 15 amino acids. The CDR3, as DNA: TGTGCCACCAACAGTAGGGACAGGGGGAATCAGCCCCAGCATTTT. Its translation is CATNSRDRGNQPQHF.

About this clonotype: This may be a read error, as it is one base from a much larger clone. The chain combines TRBV19 with TRBJ1-5; 7 bases agree with TRBD1. Germline trimming cut 6 bases from V and 0 bases from J; bases unmatched to any gene: 5. The CDR3 runs to 15 residues. Germline assignment: CDR1 LNHDA and CDR2 SQIVND (reference sequence). Written as DNA, the CDR3 is TGTGCCAGTAGACGGGACAGTAATAGCAATCAGCCCCAGCATTTT. Amino acid sequence: CASRRDSNSNQPQHF.

This clonotype was seen only a few times. The gene calls are TRBV5-6 and TRBJ1-1, with D unresolved. The CDR3 has 14 residues. V lost 0 bases, J lost 3 bases, and 9 bases lay in between. The germline V gene has CDR1 SGHDT and CDR2 YYEEEE. The CDR3 sequence: CASSLGAKYTEAFF. Here the CDR3 DNA reads TGTGCCAGCAGCTTGGGGGCGAAGTACACTGAAGCTTTCTTT.

Concerning this clonotype itself: It may be a read error: a sequence one base away is much more abundant. The V call is TRBV7-9, the J call TRBJ1-1; no reliable D call. Trimming took off 4 bases at V and 6 bases at J, with 9 bases between the two ends. This CDR3 is built from 12 residues. CDR1 and CDR2 from the germline V gene are SEHNR and FQNEAQ (reference sequence). DNA of the CDR3: TGTGCCAGCAGCTCCGTGATCGCTGAAGCTTTCTTT. This encodes CASSSVIAEAFF.